The present entry profiles one T cell receptor beta chain with its context. This entry is derived from a study of glioma-infiltrating T cells after dendritic cell vaccination. Noted time point: after dendritic cell vaccination, including at tumor progression/relapse. This CDR3 is 13 amino acids long. Germline V gene data show CDR1 as MDHEN and CDR2 as SYDVKM. V shed 5 bases and J 4 bases; nucleotides not matched to a gene: 3. Measured with immunoSEQ multiplex PCR; TCRdb has only the in-frame clones, and not every one. The data contain 98,000 or so clones, more than 70% of them singletons. This sequence joins TRBV28 and TRBJ2-3; 7 nucleotides line up with TRBD2. This sample comprised blood, obtained after dendritic cell vaccination. The origin of this receptor is a human donor with glioblastoma. The CDR3 is CASSRAGADTQYF. The CDR3, as DNA: TGTGCCAGCAGTCGCGCGGGGGCAGATACGCAGTATTTT.